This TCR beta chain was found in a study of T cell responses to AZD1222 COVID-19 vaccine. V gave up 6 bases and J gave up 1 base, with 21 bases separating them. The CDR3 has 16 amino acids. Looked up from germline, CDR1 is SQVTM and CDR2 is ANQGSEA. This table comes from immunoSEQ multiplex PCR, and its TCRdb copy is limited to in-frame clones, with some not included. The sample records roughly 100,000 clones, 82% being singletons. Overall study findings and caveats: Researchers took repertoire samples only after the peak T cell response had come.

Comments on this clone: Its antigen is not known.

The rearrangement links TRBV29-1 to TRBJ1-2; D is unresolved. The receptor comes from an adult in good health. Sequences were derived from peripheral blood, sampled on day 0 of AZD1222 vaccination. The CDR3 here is CSVDRGSGENNYGYTF. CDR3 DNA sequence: TGCAGCGTAGACCGGGGTTCGGGAGAGAATAACTATGGCTACACCTTC.